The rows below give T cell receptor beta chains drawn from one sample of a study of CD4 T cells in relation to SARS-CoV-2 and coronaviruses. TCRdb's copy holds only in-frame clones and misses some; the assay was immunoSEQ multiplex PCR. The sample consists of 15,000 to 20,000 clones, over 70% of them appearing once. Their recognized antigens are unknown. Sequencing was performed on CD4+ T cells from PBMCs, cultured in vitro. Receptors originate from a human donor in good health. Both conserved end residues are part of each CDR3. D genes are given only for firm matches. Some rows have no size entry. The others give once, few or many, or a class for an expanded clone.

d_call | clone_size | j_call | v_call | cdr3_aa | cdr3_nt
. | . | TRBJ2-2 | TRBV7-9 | CASSLGARGELFF | TGTGCCAGCAGCTTAGGGGCACGCGGGGAGCTGTTTTTT
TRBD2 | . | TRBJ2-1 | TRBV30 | CAWSVGTSGSNEQFF | TGTGCCTGGAGTGTTGGGACTAGCGGGAGCAATGAGCAGTTCTTC
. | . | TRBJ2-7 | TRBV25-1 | CASSGSSYEQYF | TGTGCCAGCAGTGGCAGCTCCTACGAGCAGTACTTC
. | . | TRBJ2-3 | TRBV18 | CASSPRSLSPTDTQYF | TGTGCCAGCTCACCACGTAGCCTCTCACCCACAGATACGCAGTATTTT
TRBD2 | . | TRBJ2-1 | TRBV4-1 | CASSQDSGGANEQFF | TGCGCCAGCAGCCAAGATAGCGGGGGGGCCAATGAGCAGTTCTTC
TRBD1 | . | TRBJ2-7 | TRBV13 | CASSHGTGRYSYEQYF | TGTGCCAGCAGCCATGGGACAGGACGTTACTCCTACGAGCAGTACTTC
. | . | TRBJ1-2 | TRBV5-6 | CASSWGRGYTF | TGTGCCAGCAGCTGGGGGCGTGGCTACACCTTC
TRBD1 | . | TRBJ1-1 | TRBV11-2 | CASSPDRGGTEAFF | TGTGCCAGCAGCCCCGACAGGGGAGGGACTGAAGCTTTCTTT
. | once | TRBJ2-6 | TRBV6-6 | CASSLGGGGANVLTF | TGTGCCAGCAGCCTCGGGGGAGGTGGGGCCAACGTCCTGACTTTC
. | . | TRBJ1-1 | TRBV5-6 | CASTKLTAFRGAFF | TGTGCCAGCACCAAACTGACAGCTTTTAGGGGAGCTTTCTTT
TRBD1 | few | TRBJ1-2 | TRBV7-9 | CASSFSPHRGPVYGYTF | TGTGCCAGCAGCTTTTCCCCACACAGGGGGCCAGTCTATGGCTACACCTTC
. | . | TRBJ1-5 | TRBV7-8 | CASSLAGSSYQPQHF | TGTGCCAGCAGCTTGGCAGGGTCATCTTATCAGCCCCAGCATTTT
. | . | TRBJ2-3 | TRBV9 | CASTMTGRGTDTQYF | TGTGCCAGCACCATGACCGGACGGGGCACAGATACGCAGTATTTT
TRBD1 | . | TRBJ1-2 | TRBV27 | CASSWGQGGAYGYTF | TGTGCCAGCAGTTGGGGACAGGGGGGCGCCTATGGCTACACCTTC
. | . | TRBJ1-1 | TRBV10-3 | CAISASQGGSTEAFF | TGTGCCATCAGTGCTTCACAGGGTGGGAGCACTGAAGCTTTCTTT
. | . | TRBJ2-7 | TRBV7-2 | CASSQSRRDEQYF | TGTGCCAGCAGCCAATCCCGACGGGACGAGCAGTACTTC
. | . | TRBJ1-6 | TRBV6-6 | CASSPSESPLHF | TGTGCCAGCAGCCCATCAGAATCACCCCTCCACTTT
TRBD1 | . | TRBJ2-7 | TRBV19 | CASSNRDRGNEQYF | TGTGCCAGTAGTAACCGGGACAGGGGCAACGAGCAGTACTTC
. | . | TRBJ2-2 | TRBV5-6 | CASSLAGMTGELFF | TGTGCCAGCAGCTTGGCCGGGATGACCGGGGAGCTGTTTTTT
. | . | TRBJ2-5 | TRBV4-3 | CASSQAVGQQETQYF | TGCGCCAGCAGCCAAGCTGTCGGACAGCAAGAGACCCAGTACTTC
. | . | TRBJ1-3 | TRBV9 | CASSPFGGQGNTIYF | TGTGCCAGCAGCCCCTTCGGGGGGCAGGGAAACACCATATATTTT
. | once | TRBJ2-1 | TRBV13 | CASSFRLMGADSYNEQFF | TGTGCCAGCAGCTTCCGTCTAATGGGGGCCGATTCCTACAATGAGCAGTTCTTC
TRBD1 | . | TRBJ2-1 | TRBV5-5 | CASSRDRAYNEQFF | TGTGCCAGCAGCAGGGACAGGGCCTACAATGAGCAGTTCTTC
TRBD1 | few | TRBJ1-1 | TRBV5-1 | CASSPRQGGTEAFF | TGCGCCAGCAGCCCAAGACAGGGGGGTACTGAAGCTTTCTTT
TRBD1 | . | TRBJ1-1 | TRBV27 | CASSLIDRGGTEAFF | TGTGCCAGCAGTTTAATAGACAGGGGAGGCACTGAAGCTTTCTTT
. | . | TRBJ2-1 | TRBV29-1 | CSVETGSSYNEQFF | TGCAGCGTTGAAACTGGGAGCTCCTACAATGAGCAGTTCTTC
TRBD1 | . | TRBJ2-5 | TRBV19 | CASSIGGNGQAYQETQYF | TGTGCCAGTAGTATAGGTGGGAATGGACAGGCGTACCAAGAGACCCAGTACTTC
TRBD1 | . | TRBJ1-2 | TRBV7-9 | CASSPRGPGQGGNYGYTF | TGTGCCAGCAGCCCTAGAGGACCGGGACAGGGAGGGAACTATGGCTACACCTTC
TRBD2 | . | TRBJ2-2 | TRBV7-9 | CASSLLAANTGELFF | TGTGCCAGCAGTCTACTAGCGGCGAACACCGGGGAGCTGTTTTTT
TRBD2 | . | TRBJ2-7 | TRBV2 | CASSELAGGSYEQYF | TGTGCCAGCAGCGAACTAGCGGGGGGGTCCTACGAGCAGTACTTC
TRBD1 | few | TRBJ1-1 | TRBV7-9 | CASSLRQGALGEAFF | TGTGCCAGCAGCTTGAGACAGGGGGCCTTGGGTGAAGCTTTCTTT
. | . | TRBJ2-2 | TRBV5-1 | CASSLGHLRDGELFF | TGCGCCAGCAGCTTGGGACATCTAAGGGACGGGGAGCTGTTTTTT
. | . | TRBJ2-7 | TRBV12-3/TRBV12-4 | CASSFTAYEQYF | TGTGCCAGCAGTTTTACTGCTTACGAGCAGTACTTC
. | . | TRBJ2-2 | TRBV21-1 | CASSKGLAGDTGELFF | TGTGCCAGCAGCAAAGGACTAGCGGGAGACACCGGGGAGCTGTTTTTT
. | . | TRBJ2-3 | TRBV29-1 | CSAIRSGTQYF | TGCAGCGCCATTCGAAGCGGTACGCAGTATTTT
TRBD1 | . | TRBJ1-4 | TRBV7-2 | CASSSRGHGNEKLFF | TGTGCCAGCAGCTCTAGGGGGCATGGTAATGAAAAACTGTTTTTT
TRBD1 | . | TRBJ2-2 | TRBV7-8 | CASSWWTGTNTGELFF | TGTGCCAGCAGCTGGTGGACAGGGACGAACACCGGGGAGCTGTTTTTT
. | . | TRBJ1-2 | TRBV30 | CAWSVGGRYTF | TGTGCCTGGAGTGTGGGCGGACGGTACACCTTC
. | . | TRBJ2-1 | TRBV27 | CASSPMDATSYNEQFF | TGTGCCAGCAGTCCGATGGACGCGACCTCCTACAATGAGCAGTTCTTC
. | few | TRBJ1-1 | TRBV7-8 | CASSFTTGHTEAFF | TGTGCCAGCAGCTTTACGACGGGGCACACTGAAGCTTTCTTT
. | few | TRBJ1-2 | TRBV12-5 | CASGTGSNYGYTF | TGTGCTAGTGGAACAGGGAGCAACTATGGCTACACCTTC
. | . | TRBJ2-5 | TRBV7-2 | CASSWSIQETQYF | TGTGCCAGCAGCTGGTCTATTCAAGAGACCCAGTACTTC
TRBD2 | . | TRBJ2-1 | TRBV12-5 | CASGLEASGGYNEQFF | TGTGCTAGTGGTTTGGAGGCTAGCGGGGGATACAATGAGCAGTTCTTC